This section outlines one TCR beta chain sequence together with its context. The data stem from a study of blood T cell repertoires in COVID-19. Study-wide background: The origin of the acute and convalescent COVID-19 samples was the United States, Italy and Spain. PBMCs, B-cell-depleted T cells, or T cells were the source of the cDNA or gDNA that made up the material.

The CDR3 consists of 13 residues. Germline V gene data show CDR1 as GTSNPN and CDR2 as SVGIG (reference sequence). With 2 bases removed from V and 4 bases from J, the gap between germline ends came to 11 bases. Clones were sequenced by immunoSEQ multiplex PCR, and TCRdb holds only the in-frame ones, with some missing. The sample includes approximately 60,000 clones, roughly four fifths of them seen just once. The rearrangement joins TRBV30 to TRBJ1-1; D call uncertain. The origin of this receptor is a human donor in a cohort sampled during active COVID-19. Input material: peripheral blood. The CDR3 DNA reads TGTGCCTGGAGTCGAGAGGAAATCACTGAAGCTTTCTTT. Encoded protein: CAWSREEITEAFF.